This is a list of T cell receptor beta chains from one sample in a study of blood T cell repertoires in COVID-19. The method was immunoSEQ multiplex PCR; TCRdb's version includes in-frame clones alone and lacks a portion of them. The data contain about 81,000 clones, approximately 88% of them seen just once; the ten biggest clones take up 7% to 8%. Sequencing was done on a sample of peripheral blood. Receptor source: a man between 65 and 79 years old with acute or convalescent COVID-19. Both conserved end residues are part of each CDR3. The order of the fields is D gene, J gene, clone size, V gene, CDR3 DNA, CDR3 protein. A D gene is named only where the DNA matches it firmly. Size is stated for part of the rows, as once, few or many counts, or as a class when the clone is expanded.

TRBD1,TRBJ2-2,.,TRBV29-1,TGCAGCGCGTACGGACAGGGAAGCACCGGGGAGCTGTTTTTT,CSAYGQGSTGELFF
.,TRBJ2-2,.,TRBV7-2,TGTGCCAGCAGCCCCGCCGGGGGGCGGGTCACCGGGGAGCTGTTTTTT,CASSPAGGRVTGELFF
.,TRBJ1-1,.,TRBV11-2,TGTGCCAGCAGTTTGACACCGAACACTGAAGCTTTCTTT,CASSLTPNTEAFF
.,TRBJ2-1,.,TRBV11-2,TGTGCCAGCAGCTTCTACGGGAGCTCCTACAATGAGCAGTTCTTC,CASSFYGSSYNEQFF
TRBD2,TRBJ2-1,.,TRBV7-9,TGTGCCAGCAGCTTCCTAGCGGGAGGGTTAGGAAATGAGCAGTTCTTC,CASSFLAGGLGNEQFF
.,TRBJ2-7,.,TRBV18,TGTGCCAGCTCACCGCGACAGCTCGACGAGCAGTACTTC,CASSPRQLDEQYF
.,TRBJ1-6,few,TRBV2,TGTGCCAGCCGCCCGAGACAAAACTCCTATAATTCACCCCTCCACTTT,CASRPRQNSYNSPLHF
.,TRBJ2-5,once,TRBV7-3,TGTGCCAGCAGGCGGGGGCGGGGGGAGACCCAGTACTTC,CASRRGRGETQYF
TRBD2,TRBJ2-5,once,TRBV11-1,TGTGCCAGCAGCCCCACAGCGGGGGCGGAAGAGACCCAGTACTTC,CASSPTAGAEETQYF
.,TRBJ2-7,.,TRBV7-3,TGTGCCAGCAGCTTGAACCCCTCTAGCGAGCAGTACTTC,CASSLNPSSEQYF
.,TRBJ1-3,.,TRBV30,TGTGCCTGGAGTGCTGTTGGAAACACCATATATTTT,CAWSAVGNTIYF
.,TRBJ1-4,.,TRBV30,TGTGCCTGGATCGAGGCAGGGTACGAAAAACTGTTTTTT,CAWIEAGYEKLFF
.,TRBJ1-2,.,TRBV5-6,TGTGCCAGCAGCCCTCGGGGGGGTTGGTATGGCTACACCTTC,CASSPRGGWYGYTF
.,TRBJ1-4,.,TRBV12-3/TRBV12-4,TGTGCCAGCAGTTTTCCGGGGGGTGAAAAACTGTTTTTT,CASSFPGGEKLFF
TRBD1,TRBJ2-7,.,TRBV7-8,TGTGCCAGCAGCTTAGGTTATCGGGACAGGGGGCGGTACGAGCAGTACTTC,CASSLGYRDRGRYEQYF